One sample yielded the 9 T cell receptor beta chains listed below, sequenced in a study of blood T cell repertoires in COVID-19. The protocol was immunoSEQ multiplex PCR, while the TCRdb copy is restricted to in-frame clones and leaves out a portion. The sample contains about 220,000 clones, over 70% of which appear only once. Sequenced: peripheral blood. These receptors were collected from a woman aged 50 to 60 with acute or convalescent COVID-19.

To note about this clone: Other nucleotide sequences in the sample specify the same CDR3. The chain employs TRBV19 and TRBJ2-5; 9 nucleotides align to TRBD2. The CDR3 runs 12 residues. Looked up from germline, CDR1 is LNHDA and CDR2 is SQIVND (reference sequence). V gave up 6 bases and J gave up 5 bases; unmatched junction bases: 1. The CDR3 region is CASRAGGETQYF. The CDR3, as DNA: TGTGCCAGTAGGGCGGGAGGGGAGACCCAGTACTTC. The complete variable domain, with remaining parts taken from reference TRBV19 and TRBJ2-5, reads DGGITQSPKYLFRKEGQNVTLSCEQNLNHDAMYWYRQDPGQGLRLIYYSQIVNDFQKGDIAEGYSVSREKKESFPLTVTSAQKNPTAFYLCASRAGGETQYFGPGTRLLVL.

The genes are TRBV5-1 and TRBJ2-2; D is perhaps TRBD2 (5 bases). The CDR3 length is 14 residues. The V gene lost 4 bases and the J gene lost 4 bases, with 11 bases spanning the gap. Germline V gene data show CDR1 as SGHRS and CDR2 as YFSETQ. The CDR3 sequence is CASSLEAGTGELFF. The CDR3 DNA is TGCGCCAGCAGCCTGGAGGCAGGCACCGGGGAGCTGTTTTTT. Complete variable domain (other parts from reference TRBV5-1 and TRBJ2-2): KAGVTQTPRYLIKTRGQQVTLSCSPISGHRSVSWYQQTPGQGLQFLFEYFSETQRNKGNFPGRFSGRQFSNSRSEMNVSTLELGDSALYLCASSLEAGTGELFFGEGSRLTVL.

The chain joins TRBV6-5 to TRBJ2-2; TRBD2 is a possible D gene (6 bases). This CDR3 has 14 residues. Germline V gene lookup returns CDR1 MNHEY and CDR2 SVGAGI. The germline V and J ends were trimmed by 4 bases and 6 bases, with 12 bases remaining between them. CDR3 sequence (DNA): TGTGCCAGCAGTTTCAGATGGAGGGCCGGGGAGCTGTTTTTT. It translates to CASSFRWRAGELFF.

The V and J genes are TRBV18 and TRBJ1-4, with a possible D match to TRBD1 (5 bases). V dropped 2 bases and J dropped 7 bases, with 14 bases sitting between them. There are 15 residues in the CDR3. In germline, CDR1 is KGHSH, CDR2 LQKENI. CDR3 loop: CASSPTGFIVEKLFF. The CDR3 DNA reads TGTGCCAGCTCACCAACAGGTTTTATTGTTGAAAAACTGTTTTTT.

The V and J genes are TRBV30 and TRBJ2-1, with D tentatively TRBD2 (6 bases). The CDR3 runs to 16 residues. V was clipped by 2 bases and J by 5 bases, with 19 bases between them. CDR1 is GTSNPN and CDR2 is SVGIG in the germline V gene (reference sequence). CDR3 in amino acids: CAWSNPFSGTNNEQFF. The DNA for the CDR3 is TGTGCCTGGAGTAATCCTTTTAGCGGCACAAACAATGAGCAGTTCTTC.

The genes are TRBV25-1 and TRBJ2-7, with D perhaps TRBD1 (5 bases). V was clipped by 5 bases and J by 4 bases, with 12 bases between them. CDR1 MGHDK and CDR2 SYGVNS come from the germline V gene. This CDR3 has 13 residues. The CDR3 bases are TGTGCCAGCAGTCCCCAGCAGGGTTACGAGCAGTACTTC. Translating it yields CASSPQQGYEQYF.

The CDR3 is CASSPYRVSEQYF. CDR3 DNA sequence: TGTGCCAGCTCACCGTACAGGGTTAGCGAGCAGTACTTC. The chain recombines TRBV18 with TRBJ2-7, with a tentative D call TRBD1 (6 bases). The V and J ends lost 3 bases and 6 bases respectively, with 12 bases between them. This CDR3 has 13 residues. Germline V gene lookup returns CDR1 KGHSH and CDR2 LQKENI.

The DNA of the CDR3 is TGTGCCACCAGCAGCCGCCTAGCGGGAGTGAGCAATGAGCAGTTCTTC. This encodes CATSSRLAGVSNEQFF. The chain links TRBV15 to TRBJ2-1; 10 positions match TRBD2. The CDR3 sequence is 16 residues long. The V and J ends lost 3 bases and 6 bases, in that order; junction bases with no gene match: 8. Germline V gene data show CDR1 as LNHNV and CDR2 as YYDKDF (reference sequence).

CDR3 amino acids: CASGTGNTGELFF. The CDR3, as DNA: TGTGCCAGTGGGACAGGGAACACCGGGGAGCTGTTTTTT. V usage is TRBV19 and J usage is TRBJ2-2; TRBD1 agrees at 8 bases. The CDR3 runs to 13 residues. Germline lookup yields CDR1 LNHDA and CDR2 SQIVND (reference sequence). The V gene end was trimmed by 8 bases and the J gene end by 1 base; junction bases not matched to a gene: 0.